The 23 T cell receptor beta chains presented below share a single source sample, sequenced in a study of T cell changes during pregnancy in multiple sclerosis. TCRdb's table, derived via immunoSEQ multiplex PCR, lists solely in-frame clones and lacks some. The top ten clones hold 0.91% of a sample with 48,000 or so clones, 85% to 95% of them seen once. Material: CD4+ T cells from peripheral blood mononuclear cells, obtained in the second trimester of pregnancy. These receptors all come from a female donor in good health, enrolled as a control in a pregnancy study.

The rearrangement joins TRBV7-8 to TRBJ1-6; D is undetermined. The V end lost 1 base, the J end lost 10 bases, and 8 bases lay between the germline ends. There are 13 residues in the CDR3. In germline, CDR1 is SGHVS, CDR2 FQNEAQ. Written as DNA, the CDR3 is TGTGCCAGCAGCTTAGGGACGGGGTCACCCCTCCACTTT. Translation gives CASSLGTGSPLHF.

The chain recombines TRBV11-3 with TRBJ1-5; D not certain. V lost 4 bases, J lost 5 bases, and 12 bases lay in between. Germline V gives CDR1 SGHNT, CDR2 YENEEA. This CDR3 comprises 14 residues. The CDR3 DNA follows: TGTGCCAGCAGCTCCCCAGGCGACGATCAGCCCCAGCATTTT. Translated: CASSSPGDDQPQHF.

The chain joins TRBV6-6 to TRBJ1-1; no firm D call. The CDR3 runs 14 residues. Trimming stripped 0 bases from V and 5 bases from J, with 10 bases between. Germline V gene data show CDR1 as MNHNY and CDR2 as SVGAGI (reference sequence). DNA of the CDR3: TGTGCCAGCAGTTACTCGGCCGGGAGGACTGAAGCTTTCTTT. Protein: CASSYSAGRTEAFF.

V gene TRBV11-2 combines with J gene TRBJ1-1; 7 nucleotides agree with TRBD1. Germline lookup yields CDR1 SGHAT and CDR2 FQNNGV. This CDR3 region has 17 residues. V lost 4 bases to trimming and J lost 0 bases; unmatched junction nucleotides: 11. The CDR3 is CASSSTGADPMNTEAFF. As DNA, the CDR3 is TGTGCCAGCAGCTCCACAGGGGCCGACCCCATGAACACTGAAGCTTTCTTT.

V usage is TRBV7-2 and J usage is TRBJ1-1; D gene uncertain. CDR1 and CDR2 (germline): SGHTA, FQGNSA. Trimming removed 1 base at V and 1 base at J, with 10 bases between. This CDR3 comprises 15 residues. In nucleotides, the CDR3 is TGTGCCAGCAGCTTAGGCCAGGTCCCGAACACTGAAGCTTTCTTT. Its protein is CASSLGQVPNTEAFF.

The gene calls are TRBV5-1 and TRBJ1-4; TRBD1 aligns across 9 bases. The CDR3 extends over 15 amino acids. CDR1 and CDR2 from the germline V gene are SGHRS and YFSETQ. The junction had 1 base not matched to a gene; V was cut back by 2 bases and J by 2 bases. The CDR3 DNA reads as TGCGCCAGCAGCTTCACAGGGGGCACTAATGAAAAACTGTTTTTT. This gives the protein CASSFTGGTNEKLFF. Using reference TRBV5-1 and TRBJ1-4 for the parts outside the CDR3, the full variable domain is KAGVTQTPRYLIKTRGQQVTLSCSPISGHRSVSWYQQTPGQGLQFLFEYFSETQRNKGNFPGRFSGRQFSNSRSEMNVSTLELGDSALYLCASSFTGGTNEKLFFGSGTQLSVL.

The rearrangement uses TRBV28 and TRBJ2-5; D is ambiguous. Per the germline V gene, CDR1 is MDHEN and CDR2 is SYDVKM. With 5 bases removed from V and 3 bases from J, the gap between germline ends came to 7 bases. The CDR3 extends over 12 amino acids. For the CDR3, the DNA is TGTGCCAGCAGTCCGGGTAAAGAGACCCAGTACTTC. It specifies CASSPGKETQYF. Looking up the rest from reference TRBV28 and TRBJ2-5 gives the full variable domain: DVKVTQSSRYLVKRTGEKVFLECVQDMDHENMFWYRQDPGLGLRLIYFSYDVKMKEKGDIPEGYSVSREKKERFSLILESASTNQTSMYLCASSPGKETQYFGPGTRLLVL.

This chain uses TRBV7-3 with TRBJ2-6; possibly TRBD1 for D (6 bases). V lost 3 bases and J lost 4, with 13 bases in between. The germline V gene has CDR1 SGHTA and CDR2 FQGTGA. CDR3 length: 16 amino acids. The CDR3 is CASSLTTGFGANVLTF. CDR3 nucleotide sequence: TGTGCCAGCAGCTTGACAACAGGGTTCGGGGCCAACGTCCTGACTTTC.

This chain connects TRBV5-1 to TRBJ2-7, with D possibly matching TRBD1 (6 bases). This CDR3 region has 15 residues. V lost 2 bases, J lost 3 bases, and 15 bases lay in between. CDR1 and CDR2 from the germline V gene are SGHRS and YFSETQ. This chain's CDR3 is CASSFRQAPLYEQYF. For the CDR3, the DNA is TGCGCCAGCAGCTTCCGACAGGCACCTCTCTACGAGCAGTACTTC.

This clone was picked up one time. The chain employs TRBV28 and TRBJ2-7, with D uncertain. With 5 bases removed from V and 0 bases from J, the gap between germline ends came to 11 bases. Germline values: CDR1 MDHEN, CDR2 SYDVKM. The CDR3 sequence is 14 residues long. CDR3 sequence (DNA): TGTGCCAGCAGTCCCGAATGGGCCTCCTACGAGCAGTACTTC. Amino acids: CASSPEWASYEQYF.

This rearrangement joins TRBV5-1 to TRBJ1-2; weak D call: TRBD1 (6 bases). The CDR3 loop spans 12 amino acids. CDR1 SGHRS and CDR2 YFSETQ come from the germline V gene. V dropped 4 bases and J dropped 5 bases, with 9 bases sitting between them. The CDR3 coding sequence is TGCGCCAGCAGCCCAGGACAGTATGGCTACACCTTC. Its protein product is CASSPGQYGYTF.

The chain recombines TRBV7-9 with TRBJ1-1, with D possibly matching TRBD1 (5 bases). Germline values: CDR1 SEHNR, CDR2 FQNEAQ (reference sequence). The CDR3 covers 16 residues. The V and J ends lost 6 bases and 2 bases respectively, with 19 bases between them. This chain's CDR3 is CASSQIPGDFNTEAFF. The CDR3 bases are TGTGCCAGCAGTCAGATTCCCGGGGACTTCAACACTGAAGCTTTCTTT.

V and J are TRBV9 and TRBJ2-5; TRBD2 aligns across 14 bases. V lost 4 bases to trimming and J lost 2 bases; unmatched junction nucleotides: 4. Per germline, CDR1 SGDLS and CDR2 YYNGEE. There are 16 residues in the CDR3. The CDR3 sequence: CASSPRLAGGQETQYF. The CDR3 region has the DNA TGTGCCAGCAGCCCCCGACTAGCGGGGGGGCAAGAGACCCAGTACTTC. Filled out from reference TRBV9 and TRBJ2-5, the complete variable domain reads DSGVTQTPKHLITATGQRVTLRCSPRSGDLSVYWYQQSLDQGLQFLIQYYNGEERAKGNILERFSAQQFPDLHSELNLSSLELGDSALYFCASSPRLAGGQETQYFGPGTRLLVL.

The V gene is TRBV28, the J gene TRBJ1-1, with unresolved D. Germline CDR1 MDHEN, CDR2 SYDVKM. The CDR3 has 12 residues. V was trimmed by 7 bases and J by 1 base, leaving 7 bases between them. DNA of the CDR3: TGTGCCAGCAATTCGGGGAACACTGAAGCTTTCTTT. Translation gives CASNSGNTEAFF.

The V call is TRBV4-3, the J call TRBJ2-6, with 7 bases lining up with TRBD1. Germline V gene lookup returns CDR1 LGHNA and CDR2 YSLEER. V shed 3 bases, J shed 0 bases, and the junction held 5 bases outside the gene matches. The CDR3 contains 17 residues. The DNA of the CDR3 is TGCGCCAGCAGCCATTTCAGGGGGAACTCTGGGGCCAACGTCCTGACTTTC. It codes for CASSHFRGNSGANVLTF.

This chain connects TRBV30 to TRBJ2-2; D may be TRBD1 (6 bases). Trimming cost V 6 bases and J 2 bases, with 13 bases left between them. This CDR3 has 14 residues. The germline V gene encodes CDR1 GTSNPN and CDR2 SVGIG (reference sequence). CDR3 region: CACKTGINTGELFF. CDR3 DNA sequence: TGTGCCTGTAAAACAGGGATTAACACCGGGGAGCTGTTTTTT.

V is TRBV11-2 and J is TRBJ2-2; D gene uncertain. Germline CDR1 is SGHAT and CDR2 is FQNNGV. The CDR3 runs to 13 residues. Trimming shortened V by 2 bases and J by 2 bases, and 3 bases separated the two germline ends. The CDR3: CASSLLNTGELFF. As DNA, the CDR3 is TGTGCCAGCAGCTTACTTAACACCGGGGAGCTGTTTTTT.

This clone was counted a single time. The chain is built from TRBV4-3 and TRBJ2-5; 9 nucleotides line up with TRBD2. V dropped 0 bases and J dropped 3; count of bases not matched to a gene: 5. Germline CDR1 reads LGHNA; CDR2 reads YSLEER. This CDR3 has 16 amino acids. The CDR3 coding sequence is TGCGCCAGCAGCCAAGAGGTAGCGGGAGTCGAAGAGACCCAGTACTTC. Translation: CASSQEVAGVEETQYF.

The chain employs TRBV12-5 and TRBJ2-4; D gene uncertain. This CDR3 has 16 amino acids. CDR1 is LGHNT and CDR2 is FRNRAP in the germline V gene. V lost 0 bases, J lost 0 bases, and 9 bases lay in between. The CDR3 is CASGLVCTLAKNIQYF. The DNA of the CDR3 is TGTGCTAGTGGTTTGGTATGTACTCTAGCCAAAAACATTCAGTACTTC.

The count of this clone is one. This sequence joins TRBV5-1 and TRBJ2-3, with D possibly matching TRBD1 (5 bases). Deletions cut 4 bases from V and 4 bases from J, with 13 bases between. Germline assignment: CDR1 SGHRS and CDR2 YFSETQ. This CDR3 is built from 14 residues. The CDR3 is CASSPQWGADTQYF. The CDR3 bases are TGCGCCAGCAGCCCCCAATGGGGCGCAGATACGCAGTATTTT.

V and J are TRBV7-2 and TRBJ2-5, with 8 bases lining up with TRBD2. In germline, CDR1 is SGHTA, CDR2 FQGNSA. V was clipped by 5 bases and J by 3 bases; unmatched bases: 5. The length of the CDR3 is 14 residues. CDR3 nucleotide sequence: TGTGCCAGCAGCCAGGTAGCGGGAAAAGAGACCCAGTACTTC. Translating it yields CASSQVAGKETQYF.

The J gene is TRBJ2-5, the V gene TRBV18, with TRBD1 matching over 8 bases. V gave up 6 bases and J gave up 0 bases; unmatched junction bases: 6. CDR1 KGHSH and CDR2 LQKENI come from the germline V gene. The length of the CDR3 is 15 residues. In DNA, the CDR3 is TGTGCCAGCTCTCGGTGGGGACAGGACCAAGAGACCCAGTACTTC. This gives the protein CASSRWGQDQETQYF.

The V gene is TRBV14, the J gene TRBJ1-1, with a possible D match to TRBD1 (6 bases). The length of the CDR3 is 13 residues. V was trimmed by 0 bases and J by 11 bases, leaving 13 bases between them. Per germline, CDR1 SGHDN and CDR2 FVKESK. The CDR3 reads CASSQDRGGSAFF. The CDR3, as DNA: TGTGCCAGCAGCCAAGATAGGGGGGGATCTGCTTTCTTT.